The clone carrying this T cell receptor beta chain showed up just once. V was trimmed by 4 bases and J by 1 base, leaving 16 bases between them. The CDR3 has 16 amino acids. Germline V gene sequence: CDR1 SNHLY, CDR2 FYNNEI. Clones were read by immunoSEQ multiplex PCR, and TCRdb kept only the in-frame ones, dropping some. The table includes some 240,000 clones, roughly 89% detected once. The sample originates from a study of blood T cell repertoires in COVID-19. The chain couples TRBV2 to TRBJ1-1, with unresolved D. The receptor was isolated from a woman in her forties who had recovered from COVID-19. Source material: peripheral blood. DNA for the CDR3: TGTGCCAGCAGTGGGTCCGGGGTCTTCTGGAACACTGAAGCTTTCTTT. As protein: CASSGSGVFWNTEAFF.